The 12 T cell receptor beta chains presented below share a single source sample, sequenced in a study of low-dose radiotherapy and immunotherapy resistance in tumors. As for time point: before trial treatment. TRAV- and TRBV-specific primers primed first-strand cDNA, covering alpha and beta chains. PCR amplification of the TCRs was performed with Phusion for 20 PCR cycles, and it relied on a constant-region primer together with a V-primer adapter. TCRdb passed the reads through MiXCR, listing each CDR3 protein once. The sample yields about 82,000 distinct CDR3 sequences, approximately 17% seen once. The material was PBMCs, obtained before treatment. These receptors came from a male donor with prostate cancer.

In its sample, this clonotype was seen a few times. V gene TRBV2 combines with J gene TRBJ1-4; D possibly corresponds to TRBD1 (6 bases). The germline V gene has CDR1 SNHLY and CDR2 FYNNEI. V was shortened by 7 bases and J by 0 bases, with 12 bases between the two germline ends. The CDR3 covers 15 residues. The CDR3 here is CASTTGIATNEKLFF. For the CDR3, the DNA is TGTGCCAGCACTACAGGGATCGCAACTAATGAAAAACTGTTTTTT.

This clonotype was found many times. In nucleotides, the CDR3 is TGTGCCAGCAGCTCGGGACTAGCGGGAGGTACGCAGTATTTT. Protein: CASSSGLAGGTQYF. The genes are TRBV7-3 and TRBJ2-3, with 15 bases aligning to TRBD2. With V trimmed by 4 bases and J by 8 bases, 1 base remained unmatched. The CDR3 runs 14 residues. CDR1 and CDR2 from the germline V gene are SGHTA and FQGTGA.

This clonotype was seen many times. The chain uses TRBV5-1 and TRBJ2-3; 9 bases line up with TRBD1. This CDR3 has 16 residues. V was clipped by 4 bases and J by 3 bases; unmatched bases: 9. The germline V gene encodes CDR1 SGHRS and CDR2 YFSETQ. The CDR3 bases are TGCGCCAGCAGCACATCACAGGGGGCGGGAACAGATACGCAGTATTTT. The encoded protein is CASSTSQGAGTDTQYF.

In its sample, this clonotype was seen a few times. The chain couples TRBV19 to TRBJ2-1; D remains unclear. The CDR3 covers 15 residues. Per the germline V gene, CDR1 is LNHDA and CDR2 is SQIVND (reference sequence). V lost 6 bases to trimming and J lost 5 bases, with 17 bases between them. In DNA, the CDR3 is TGTGCCAGTAGCGATAACACGTTCGGACACAATGAGCAGTTCTTC. This translates into CASSDNTFGHNEQFF.

This clonotype came up many times. V is TRBV20-1 and J is TRBJ1-4; D ambiguous. Between the trimmed V and J ends, which lost 7 bases and 8 bases, there was a span of 14 bases. CDR3 length: 12 amino acids. Germline CDR1 and CDR2: DFQATT and SNEGSKA (reference sequence). The CDR3 spells CSVEMEPEKLFF. CDR3 bases: TGCAGTGTTGAGATGGAGCCCGAAAAACTGTTTTTT.

This clonotype has ten or more counts. The chain is built from TRBV18 and TRBJ1-4; no clear D. CDR1 KGHSH and CDR2 LQKENI come from the germline V gene. CDR3 length equals 16 residues. V lost 6 bases to trimming and J lost 3 bases, with 17 bases between them. CDR3 DNA: TGTGCCAGCTCTCAAAATGGCGGGAGTGCTAATGAAAAACTGTTTTTT. This translates into CASSQNGGSANEKLFF.

As for this clonotype: The likely explanation is a read error, given a far larger clone one base away. The CDR3 carries no conserved terminal phenylalanine or tryptophan, so it likely arises from a read error. The V call is TRBV6-1, the J call TRBJ2-3; possibly TRBD2 for D (6 bases). The CDR3 has 16 amino acids. CDR1 is MNHNS, CDR2 SASEGT, per germline. V lost 6 bases to trimming and J lost 1 base, with 17 bases between them. The CDR3 region has the DNA TGTGCCAGCAGACCAGCGGGCCGGATGGGCACAGATACGCAGTATTTA. It encodes CASRPAGRMGTDTQYL.

The CDR3 protein is CASSSGQRNTEAFF. The CDR3 DNA reads TGTGCCAGCAGCTCGGGACAGAGGAACACTGAAGCTTTCTTT. This sequence joins TRBV11-3 and TRBJ1-1; 7 bases fit TRBD1. The CDR3 is 14 amino acids. The V gene's germline CDR1 is SGHNT and CDR2 YENEEA. V lost 4 bases to trimming and J lost 1 base; unmatched junction nucleotides: 3. The complete variable domain, with remaining parts taken from reference TRBV11-3 and TRBJ1-1, reads EAGVVQSPRYKIIEKKQPVAFWCNPISGHNTLYWYLQNLGQGPELLIRYENEEAVDDSQLPKDRFSAERLKGVDSTLKIQPAELGDSAVYLCASSSGQRNTEAFFGQGTRLTVV.

V and J are TRBV3-1 and TRBJ2-7, with a possible D match to TRBD2 (5 bases). Germline-derived CDR1 and CDR2 are LGHDT and YNNKEL (reference sequence). CDR3 size: 12 residues. V shed 2 bases and J shed 6 bases, with 8 bases lying between them. Written as DNA, the CDR3 is TGTGCCAGCAGCCAACAACGGGGCGAGCAGTACTTC. It yields the protein CASSQQRGEQYF.

A remark on this clonotype: A far larger clone is one base from this, pointing to a likely read error. This chain uses TRBV5-1 with TRBJ2-7; 7 bases match TRBD1. Trimming removed 0 bases from V and 7 bases from J; junction bases left unmatched: 10. Germline V lookup: CDR1 SGHRS, CDR2 YFSETQ. The CDR3 sequence is 15 residues long. CDR3 sequence: CASSLAGRGSDEQYF. Written as DNA, the CDR3 is TGCGCCAGCAGCTTGGCCGGCAGGGGGAGCGATGAGCAGTACTTC.

V gene TRBV20-1 combines with J gene TRBJ1-2; D may be TRBD1 (6 bases). The germline CDR1 and CDR2 sequences are DFQATT and SNEGSKA (reference sequence). CDR3 length: 14 residues. Trimming removed 6 bases at V and 2 bases at J, with 16 bases between. Here the CDR3 reads CSALLQGRNYGYTF. DNA of the CDR3: TGCAGTGCCCTGCTTCAGGGGCGAAACTATGGCTACACCTTC.

This clonotype was recorded many times. V usage is TRBV20-1 and J usage is TRBJ2-3, with D possibly matching TRBD1 (5 bases). The CDR3 has 13 amino acids. V dropped 5 bases and J dropped 2 bases, with 11 bases sitting between them. Per the germline V gene, CDR1 is DFQATT and CDR2 is SNEGSKA (reference sequence). In nucleotides, the CDR3 is TGCAGTGCTCAGAGACAGAACACAGATACGCAGTATTTT. This gives the protein CSAQRQNTDTQYF.